The present T cell receptor beta chain was sequenced within a study of response to subunit inactivated influenza vaccine. Study findings and constraints: Authors suggested that a seasonal influenza vaccination recruits few new T cells each time.

Each CDR3 protein is one row after TCRdb ran MiXCR on the RT-PCR reads. Among roughly 500,000 distinct CDR3 sequences listed, 16% were seen once. This clonotype was seen ten or more times. What it recognizes is unknown. This CDR3 spans 16 amino acids. Germline V gene sequence: CDR1 MGHRA, CDR2 YSYEKL. The V end lost 0 bases, the J end lost 0 bases, and 6 bases lay between the germline ends. The TCR was taken from a man aged 45-69 years who received an inactivated influenza vaccine. This chain uses TRBV4-1 with TRBJ1-6; D unresolved. The source material was CD4+ T cells sorted from PBMCs, sampled around 25 months after vaccination. This CDR3 reads CASSQDGYSYNSPLHF. The CDR3 region has the DNA TGCGCCAGCAGCCAAGATGGTTACTCCTATAATTCACCCCTCCACTTT.